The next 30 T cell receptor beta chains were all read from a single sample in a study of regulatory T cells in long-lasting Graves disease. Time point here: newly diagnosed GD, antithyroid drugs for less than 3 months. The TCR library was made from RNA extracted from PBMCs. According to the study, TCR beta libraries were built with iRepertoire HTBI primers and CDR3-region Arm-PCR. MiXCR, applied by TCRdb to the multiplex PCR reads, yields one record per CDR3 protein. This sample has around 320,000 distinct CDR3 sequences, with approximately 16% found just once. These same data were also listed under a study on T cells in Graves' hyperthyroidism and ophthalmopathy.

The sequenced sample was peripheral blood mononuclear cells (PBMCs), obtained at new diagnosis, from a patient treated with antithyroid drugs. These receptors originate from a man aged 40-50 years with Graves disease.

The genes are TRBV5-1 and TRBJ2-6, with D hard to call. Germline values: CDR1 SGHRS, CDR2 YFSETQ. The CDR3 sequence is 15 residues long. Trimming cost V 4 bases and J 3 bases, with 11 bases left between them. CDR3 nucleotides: TGCGCCAGCAGCCCTTCAGTATTTGGGGCCAACGTCCTGACTTTC. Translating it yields CASSPSVFGANVLTF.

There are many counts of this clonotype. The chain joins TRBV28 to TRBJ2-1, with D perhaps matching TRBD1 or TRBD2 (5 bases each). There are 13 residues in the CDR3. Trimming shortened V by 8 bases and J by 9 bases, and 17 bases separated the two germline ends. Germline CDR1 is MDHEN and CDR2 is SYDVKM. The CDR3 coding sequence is TGTGCCAGCGAGCCCGGGGCCCGCGTTGAGCAGTTCTTC. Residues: CASEPGARVEQFF.

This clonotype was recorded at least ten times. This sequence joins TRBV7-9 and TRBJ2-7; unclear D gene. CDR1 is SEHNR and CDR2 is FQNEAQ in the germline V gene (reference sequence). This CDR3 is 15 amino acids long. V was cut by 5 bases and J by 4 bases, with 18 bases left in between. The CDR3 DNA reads TGTGCCAGCAGCCCCCCTGGACCATTTTCATACGAGCAGTACTTC. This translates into CASSPPGPFSYEQYF.

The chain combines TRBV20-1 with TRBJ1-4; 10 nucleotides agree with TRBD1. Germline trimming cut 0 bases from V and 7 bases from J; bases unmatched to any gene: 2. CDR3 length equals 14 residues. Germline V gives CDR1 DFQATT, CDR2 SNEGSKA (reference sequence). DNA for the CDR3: TGCAGTGCTAGAGATGACAGGGGGCTTGAAAAACTGTTTTTT. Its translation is CSARDDRGLEKLFF.

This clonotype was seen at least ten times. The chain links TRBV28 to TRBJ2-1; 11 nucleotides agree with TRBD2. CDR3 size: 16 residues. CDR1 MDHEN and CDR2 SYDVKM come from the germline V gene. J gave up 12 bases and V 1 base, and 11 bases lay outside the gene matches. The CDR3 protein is CASSLLVGTSGLGQFF. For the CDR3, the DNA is TGTGCCAGCAGTTTATTAGTCGGGACTAGCGGTTTAGGGCAGTTCTTC. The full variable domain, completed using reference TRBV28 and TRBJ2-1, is DVKVTQSSRYLVKRTGEKVFLECVQDMDHENMFWYRQDPGLGLRLIYFSYDVKMKEKGDIPEGYSVSREKKERFSLILESASTNQTSMYLCASSLLVGTSGLGQFFGPGTRLTVL.

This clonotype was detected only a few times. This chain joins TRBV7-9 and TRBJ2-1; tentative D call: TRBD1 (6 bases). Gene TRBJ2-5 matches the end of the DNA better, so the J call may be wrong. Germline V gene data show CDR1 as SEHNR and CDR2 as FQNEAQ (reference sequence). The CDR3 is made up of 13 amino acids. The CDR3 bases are TGTGCCAGCAACAGACAGGTCCGGGAGACCCAGTACTTC. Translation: CASNRQVRETQYF.

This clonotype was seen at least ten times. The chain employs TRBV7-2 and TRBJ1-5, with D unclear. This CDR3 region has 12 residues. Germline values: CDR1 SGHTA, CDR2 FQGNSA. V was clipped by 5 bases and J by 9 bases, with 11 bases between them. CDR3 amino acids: CASSIMEGPQHF. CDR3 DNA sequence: TGTGCCAGCAGCATAATGGAGGGGCCCCAGCATTTT.

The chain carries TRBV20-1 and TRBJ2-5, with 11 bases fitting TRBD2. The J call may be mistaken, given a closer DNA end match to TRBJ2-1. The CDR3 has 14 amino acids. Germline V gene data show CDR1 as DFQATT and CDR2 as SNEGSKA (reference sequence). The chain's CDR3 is CSALLAGAYNEQFF. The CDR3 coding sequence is TGCAGTGCTCTACTAGCGGGGGCCTACAATGAGCAGTTCTTC.

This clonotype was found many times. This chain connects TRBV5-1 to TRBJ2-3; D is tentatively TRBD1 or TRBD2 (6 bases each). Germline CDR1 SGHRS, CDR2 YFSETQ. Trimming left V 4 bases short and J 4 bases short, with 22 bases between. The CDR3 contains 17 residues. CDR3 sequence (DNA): TGCGCCAGCAGCCGGAGGGGGGACACGGGGACCGCAGATACGCAGTATTTT. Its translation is CASSRRGDTGTADTQYF.

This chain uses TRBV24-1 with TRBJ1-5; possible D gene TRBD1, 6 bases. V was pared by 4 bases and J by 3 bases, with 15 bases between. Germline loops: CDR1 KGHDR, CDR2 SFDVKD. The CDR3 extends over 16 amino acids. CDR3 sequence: CATSESTGFPNQPQHF. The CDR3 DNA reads TGTGCCACCAGTGAGTCTACAGGGTTTCCCAATCAGCCCCAGCATTTT.

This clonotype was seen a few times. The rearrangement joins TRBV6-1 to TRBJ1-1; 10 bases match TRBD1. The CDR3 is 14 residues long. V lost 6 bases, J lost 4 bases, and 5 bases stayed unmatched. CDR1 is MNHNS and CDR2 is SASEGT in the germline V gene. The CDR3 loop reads CASRGDRGGTEAFF. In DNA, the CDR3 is TGTGCCAGCAGGGGGGACAGGGGTGGCACTGAAGCTTTCTTT.

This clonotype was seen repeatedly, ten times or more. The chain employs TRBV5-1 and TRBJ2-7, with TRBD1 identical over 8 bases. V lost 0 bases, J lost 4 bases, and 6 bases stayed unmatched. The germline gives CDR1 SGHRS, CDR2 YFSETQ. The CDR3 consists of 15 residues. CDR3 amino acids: CASSLGTGTDYEQYF. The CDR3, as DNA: TGCGCCAGCAGCTTGGGGACAGGGACAGATTACGAGCAGTACTTC.

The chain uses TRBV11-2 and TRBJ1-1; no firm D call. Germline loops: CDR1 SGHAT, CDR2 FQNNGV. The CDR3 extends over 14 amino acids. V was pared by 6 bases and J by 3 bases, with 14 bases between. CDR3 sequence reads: CASRRVGRYTEAFF. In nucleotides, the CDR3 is TGTGCCAGCAGACGCGTAGGGAGATACACTGAAGCTTTCTTT. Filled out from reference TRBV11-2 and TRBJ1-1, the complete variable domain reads EAGVAQSPRYKIIEKRQSVAFWCNPISGHATLYWYQQILGQGPKLLIQFQNNGVVDDSQLPKDRFSAERLKGVDSTLKIQPAKLEDSAVYLCASRRVGRYTEAFFGQGTRLTVV.

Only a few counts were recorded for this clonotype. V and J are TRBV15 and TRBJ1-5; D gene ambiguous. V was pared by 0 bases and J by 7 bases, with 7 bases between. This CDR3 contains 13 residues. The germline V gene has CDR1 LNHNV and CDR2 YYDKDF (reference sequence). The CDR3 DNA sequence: TGTGCCACCAGCAGAGATGGTCCCCAGCCCCAGCATTTT. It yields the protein CATSRDGPQPQHF.

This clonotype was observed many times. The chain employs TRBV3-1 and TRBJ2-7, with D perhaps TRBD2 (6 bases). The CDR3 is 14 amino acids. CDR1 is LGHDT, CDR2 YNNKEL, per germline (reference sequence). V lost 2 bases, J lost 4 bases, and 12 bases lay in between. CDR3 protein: CASSQLRGKYEQYF. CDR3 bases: TGTGCCAGCAGCCAACTGCGGGGTAAATACGAGCAGTACTTC.

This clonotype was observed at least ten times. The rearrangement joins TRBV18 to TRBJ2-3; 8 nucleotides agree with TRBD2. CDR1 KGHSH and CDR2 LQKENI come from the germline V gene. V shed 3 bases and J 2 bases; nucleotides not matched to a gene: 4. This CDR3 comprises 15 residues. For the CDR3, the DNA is TGTGCCAGCTCACCCGAAGCGGGGGACACAGATACGCAGTATTTT. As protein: CASSPEAGDTDTQYF.

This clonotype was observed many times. The CDR3: CASSLRAGQPQHF. CDR3 DNA: TGTGCCAGCAGCTTAAGGGCGGGTCAGCCCCAGCATTTT. The chain links TRBV7-3 to TRBJ1-5; D is ambiguous. V was cut by 1 base and J by 6 bases, with 7 bases left in between. CDR3 length: 13 amino acids. The germline CDR1 and CDR2 sequences are SGHTA and FQGTGA.

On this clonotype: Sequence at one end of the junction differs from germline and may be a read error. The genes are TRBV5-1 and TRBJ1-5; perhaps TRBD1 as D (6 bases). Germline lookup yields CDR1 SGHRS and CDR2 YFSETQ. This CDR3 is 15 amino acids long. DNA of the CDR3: TGTGCCAGCAGCTACAACAGGGCCAATGGACAGCCCCAGCATTTT. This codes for CASSYNRANGQPQHF.

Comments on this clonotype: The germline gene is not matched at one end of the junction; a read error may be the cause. CDR3 sequence (DNA): TGTACCAGCAGTTTTGGGGGGGGGACGAACACCGGGGAGCTGTTTTTT. It specifies CTSSFGGGTNTGELFF. The chain couples TRBV28 to TRBJ2-2; 7 bases fit TRBD2. The CDR3 sequence is 16 residues long. Germline assignment: CDR1 MDHEN and CDR2 SYDVKM. The whole variable domain, filled in from reference TRBV28 and TRBJ2-2, reads DVKVTQSSRYLVKRTGEKVFLECVQDMDHENMFWYRQDPGLGLRLIYFSYDVKMKEKGDIPEGYSVSREKKERFSLILESASTNQTSMYLCTSSFGGGTNTGELFFGEGSRLTVL.

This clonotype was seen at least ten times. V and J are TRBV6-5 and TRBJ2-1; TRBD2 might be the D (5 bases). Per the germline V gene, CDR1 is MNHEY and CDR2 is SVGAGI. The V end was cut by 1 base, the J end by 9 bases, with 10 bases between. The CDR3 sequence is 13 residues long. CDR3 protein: CASSYYRDSEQFF. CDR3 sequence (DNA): TGTGCCAGCAGTTACTACCGGGATTCTGAGCAGTTCTTC.

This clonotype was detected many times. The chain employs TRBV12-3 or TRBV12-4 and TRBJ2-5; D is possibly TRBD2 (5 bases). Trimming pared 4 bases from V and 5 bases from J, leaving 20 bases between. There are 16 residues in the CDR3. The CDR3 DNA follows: TGTGCCAGCAGTTCCCCCGACTACCCAATCTACGAGACCCAGTACTTC. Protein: CASSSPDYPIYETQYF.

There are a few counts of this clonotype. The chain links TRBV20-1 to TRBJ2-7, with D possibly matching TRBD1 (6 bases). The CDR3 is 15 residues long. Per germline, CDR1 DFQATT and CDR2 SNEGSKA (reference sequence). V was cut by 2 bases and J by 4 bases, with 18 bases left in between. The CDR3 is CSARNRQEALYEQYF. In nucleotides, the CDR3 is TGCAGTGCTAGAAATAGACAGGAGGCGCTTTACGAGCAGTACTTC.

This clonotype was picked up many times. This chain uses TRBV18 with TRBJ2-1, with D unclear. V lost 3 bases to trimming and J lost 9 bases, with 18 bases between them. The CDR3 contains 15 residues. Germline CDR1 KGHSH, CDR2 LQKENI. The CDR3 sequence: CASSPRGGEVTEQFF. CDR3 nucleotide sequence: TGTGCCAGCTCACCCCGTGGTGGAGAGGTTACTGAGCAGTTCTTC.

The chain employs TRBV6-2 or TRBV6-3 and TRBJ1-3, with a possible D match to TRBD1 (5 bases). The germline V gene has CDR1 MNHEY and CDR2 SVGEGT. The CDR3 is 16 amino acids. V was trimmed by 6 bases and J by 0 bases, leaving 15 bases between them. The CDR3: CASSPHDRNSGNTIYF. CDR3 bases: TGTGCCAGCAGCCCCCATGACAGAAACTCTGGAAACACCATATATTTT.

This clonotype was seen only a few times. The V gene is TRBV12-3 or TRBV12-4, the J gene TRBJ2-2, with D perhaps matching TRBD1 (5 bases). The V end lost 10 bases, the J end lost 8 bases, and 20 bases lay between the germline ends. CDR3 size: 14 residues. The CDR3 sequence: CATTRTGREGELFF. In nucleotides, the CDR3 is TGTGCCACCACGAGAACAGGAAGGGAAGGGGAGCTGTTTTTT.

The CDR3 loop is CASSLGRASTDTQYF. The CDR3 nucleotides are TGTGCCAGCAGCCTGGGACGTGCTAGCACAGATACGCAGTATTTT. V is TRBV11-3 and J is TRBJ2-3, with D perhaps TRBD1 or TRBD2 (5 bases each). The CDR3 contains 15 residues. In germline, CDR1 is SGHNT, CDR2 YENEEA. The germline V and J ends were trimmed by 5 bases and 0 bases, with 12 bases remaining between them.

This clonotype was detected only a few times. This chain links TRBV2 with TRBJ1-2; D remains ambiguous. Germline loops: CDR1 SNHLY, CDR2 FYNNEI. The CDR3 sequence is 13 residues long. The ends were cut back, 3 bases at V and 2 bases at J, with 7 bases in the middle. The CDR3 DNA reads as TGTGCCAGCAGTGAGGACCACAACTATGGCTACACCTTC. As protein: CASSEDHNYGYTF.

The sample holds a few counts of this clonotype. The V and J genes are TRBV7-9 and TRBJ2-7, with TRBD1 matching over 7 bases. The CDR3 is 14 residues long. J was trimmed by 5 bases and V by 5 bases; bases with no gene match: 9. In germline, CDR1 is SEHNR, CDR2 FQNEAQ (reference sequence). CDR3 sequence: CASSPTWTGDEQYF. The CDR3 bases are TGTGCCAGCAGCCCTACCTGGACAGGCGACGAGCAGTACTTC.

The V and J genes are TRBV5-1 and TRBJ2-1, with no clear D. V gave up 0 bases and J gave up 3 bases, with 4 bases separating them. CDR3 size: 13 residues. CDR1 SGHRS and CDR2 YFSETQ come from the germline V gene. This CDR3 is CASSLGDYNEQFF. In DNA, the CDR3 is TGCGCCAGCAGCTTGGGAGACTACAATGAGCAGTTCTTC.

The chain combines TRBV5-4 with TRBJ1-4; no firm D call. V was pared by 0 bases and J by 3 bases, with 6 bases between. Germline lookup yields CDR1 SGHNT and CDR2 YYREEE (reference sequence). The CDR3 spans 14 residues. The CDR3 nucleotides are TGTGCCAGCAGCTTGGCAGCAGCTAATGAAAAACTGTTTTTT. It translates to CASSLAAANEKLFF.